Listed below are T cell receptor beta chains from one sample, sequenced in a study of a mutant IDH1 vaccine in newly diagnosed glioma. TCRdb's table, derived via immunoSEQ multiplex PCR, lists solely in-frame clones and lacks some. This sample yields roughly 38,000 clones, of which roughly 80% are seen a single time; approximately 5.8% belongs to the top ten. These receptors have no identified antigens. Material: PBMCs, obtained from a glioma patient whose treatment included an IDH1 peptide vaccine. These receptors were obtained from a man between 45 and 60 years old with glioma. Each CDR3 is given with its conserved first and last residue. The D gene is left open where the match is weak. Some rows mark clone size as missing; the rest say once, few, many or name a class of expanded clone.

v_call,d_call,clone_size,j_call,cdr3_nt,cdr3_aa
TRBV29-1,NA,NA,TRBJ1-1,TGCAGCGTTGAGTTGAGGGCTGAAGCTTTCTTT,CSVELRAEAFF
TRBV14,TRBD1,once,TRBJ1-2,TGTGCCAGCATGCCACGAGCGACAGGGGGCTATGGCTACACCTTC,CASMPRATGGYGYTF
TRBV19,NA,once,TRBJ1-5,TGTGCCAGTAGTATAGGTTTCGGGGAAGCTAGCAGCAATCAGCCCCAGCATTTT,CASSIGFGEASSNQPQHF
TRBV28,NA,few,TRBJ1-4,TGTGCCAGCAGTTTATTGTCCGGGGATGAGGGGGAAAAACTGTTTTTT,CASSLLSGDEGEKLFF
TRBV6-5,NA,NA,TRBJ1-2,TGTGCCAGCAGTGCCGCGGGGCCCAATGGCTACACCTTC,CASSAAGPNGYTF
TRBV28,NA,NA,TRBJ2-7,TGTGCCAGCAGTTTCCAGATTGGGCCCTACGAGCAGTACTTC,CASSFQIGPYEQYF
TRBV9,TRBD1,once,TRBJ2-7,TGTGCCAGCAGTCCGGGACAGGGAGGGTCCTACGAGCAGTACTTC,CASSPGQGGSYEQYF
TRBV19,NA,NA,TRBJ1-1,TGTGCCAGTAGTATTTCTCGTTTTACTGAAGCTTTCTTT,CASSISRFTEAFF
TRBV27,TRBD1,many,TRBJ1-1,TGTGCCAGCCGTCATCCAGGGGGCTTGAACACTGAAGCTTTCTTT,CASRHPGGLNTEAFF
TRBV6-5,NA,NA,TRBJ2-7,TGTGCCAGCACCCCGGGGAGGGGGATCCACGAGCAGTACTTC,CASTPGRGIHEQYF
TRBV7-2,NA,NA,TRBJ1-3,TGTGCCAGCAGCCCTCAGGGAAGCTCTGGAAACACCATATATTTT,CASSPQGSSGNTIYF
TRBV28,NA,NA,TRBJ1-1,TGTGCCAGCAGTCCCAGGGTTAACACTGAAGCTTTCTTT,CASSPRVNTEAFF
TRBV2,TRBD1,NA,TRBJ1-5,TGTGCCAGCAGACGGACAGGGGGTCAGCCCCAGCATTTT,CASRRTGGQPQHF
TRBV5-4,NA,NA,TRBJ1-6,TGTGCCAGCAGCTCGGGACACGTCACCAATAATTCACCCCTCCACTTT,CASSSGHVTNNSPLHF
TRBV7-9,NA,NA,TRBJ1-2,TGTGCCAGCAGCTTAAAGGAGGGGACGAGGGGCTACACCTTC,CASSLKEGTRGYTF
TRBV5-6,NA,NA,TRBJ1-5,TGTGCCAGCAGCCAATCGGGGAGCCAGCCCCAGCATTTT,CASSQSGSQPQHF
TRBV9,TRBD1,NA,TRBJ1-4,TGTGCCAGCAGCGCGACGGGACAGGCTAATGAAAAACTGTTTTTT,CASSATGQANEKLFF
TRBV5-4,TRBD1,NA,TRBJ2-5,TGTGCCAGCAGCGGGGGGCAGGGGGCGTGGGAGACCCAGTACTTC,CASSGGQGAWETQYF
TRBV15,TRBD1,NA,TRBJ2-7,TGTGCCACCAGCAGTCCGGGACAGGGGGTGACCTCCTACGAGCAGTACTTC,CATSSPGQGVTSYEQYF
TRBV6-6,NA,NA,TRBJ2-7,TGTGCCAGCAGTTACTCGGACGTCAACGAGCAGTACTTC,CASSYSDVNEQYF
TRBV7-9,NA,NA,TRBJ2-7,TGTGCCAGCAGCCCTTCCCTCCGTTTCAACGAGCAGTACTTC,CASSPSLRFNEQYF
TRBV18,NA,few,TRBJ2-1,TGTGCCAGCTCACCCGGCGTACAGAACAATGAGCAGTTCTTC,CASSPGVQNNEQFF
TRBV5-4,NA,NA,TRBJ2-5,TGTGCCAGCAGCTTGGAGCGAACCCAGTACTTC,CASSLERTQYF
TRBV18,NA,NA,TRBJ2-1,TGTGCCAGCTCACCCCCGGGACACTTGAGCTCCTACAATGAGCAGTTCTTC,CASSPPGHLSSYNEQFF
TRBV30,NA,once,TRBJ2-1,TGTGCCTGGGGCGAAAGGGAGCAGTTCTTC,CAWGEREQFF
TRBV6-5,TRBD2,NA,TRBJ2-1,TGTGCCAGCAGTTACGGTAGCGGGGTTAGGAATGAGCAGTTCTTC,CASSYGSGVRNEQFF
TRBV19,NA,NA,TRBJ1-1,TGTGCCAGTAGTAGAGGGGGAAGGACTGAAGCTTTCTTT,CASSRGGRTEAFF
TRBV11-2,TRBD1,medium-sized,TRBJ2-1,TGTGCCAGCAGCTTTACAGGGGGCGACCCCAATGAGCAGTTCTTC,CASSFTGGDPNEQFF
TRBV7-9,NA,NA,TRBJ2-1,TGTGCCAGCAACCCGGGGTTCGGGGGCAATGAGCAGTTCTTC,CASNPGFGGNEQFF
TRBV6-5,TRBD1,NA,TRBJ1-1,TGTGCCAGCAGTTACTCGGGGAGGGGGCATAACACTGAAGCTTTCTTT,CASSYSGRGHNTEAFF
TRBV4-2,TRBD1,NA,TRBJ2-1,TGTGCCAGCAGCCAAAACAGGGGCTCCTACAATGAGCAGTTCTTC,CASSQNRGSYNEQFF
TRBV15,TRBD1,NA,TRBJ1-4,TGTGCCACCAGCCGTAAAGAGGGGGCCGGAACTATAAATGAAAAACTGTTTTTT,CATSRKEGAGTINEKLFF
TRBV29-1,TRBD1,NA,TRBJ2-7,TGCAGCGTTGAACCGGGACAGGGGACCGAGCAGTACTTC,CSVEPGQGTEQYF
TRBV7-2,NA,few,TRBJ1-2,TGTGCCAGCAGCTTAACTGCAGGGGACTATGGCTACACCTTC,CASSLTAGDYGYTF
TRBV7-2,TRBD1,NA,TRBJ2-2,TGTGCCAGCAGCTTATATGTGACAGGGGTCGACGGGGAGCTGTTTTTT,CASSLYVTGVDGELFF
TRBV6-5,TRBD1,NA,TRBJ1-5,TGTGCCAGCAGCCGGACAGGGTCTCAGCCCCAGCATTTT,CASSRTGSQPQHF
TRBV5-1,TRBD1,NA,TRBJ2-5,TGCGCCAGCGGCCGGACAGGACGGGCAGAGACCCAGTACTTC,CASGRTGRAETQYF
TRBV4-2,NA,NA,TRBJ2-5,TGTGCCAGCAGCCAACGCCCCGGGGCCCAAGAGACCCAGTACTTC,CASSQRPGAQETQYF
TRBV7-9,TRBD1,few,TRBJ2-7,TGTGCCAGCAGCTTAGGGACAGGTGTGTACGAGCAGTACTTC,CASSLGTGVYEQYF
TRBV10-3,NA,NA,TRBJ1-5,TGTGCCATCAGTGAGTTAGATAGCAATCAGCCCCAGCATTTT,CAISELDSNQPQHF
TRBV19,TRBD1,few,TRBJ2-2,TGTGCCAGTAGTACCCCCCGAGGGGGCGACACCGGGGAGCTGTTTTTT,CASSTPRGGDTGELFF
TRBV30,NA,NA,TRBJ1-5,TGTGCCTGGAGTTTGGCAGTAGATCAGCCCCAGCATTTT,CAWSLAVDQPQHF
TRBV6-1,TRBD1,NA,TRBJ1-6,TGTGCCAGCAGTGCGAGGGGACAGGGAAATTCACCCCTCCACTTT,CASSARGQGNSPLHF
TRBV7-2,NA,NA,TRBJ2-7,TGTGCCAGCAGCTTAACGGCCGCCGAGCAGTACTTC,CASSLTAAEQYF
TRBV7-3,TRBD2,few,TRBJ2-1,TGTGCCAGCAGCTTAACCCCTAGCGGGGGGGCCAATGAGCAGTTCTTC,CASSLTPSGGANEQFF
TRBV30,NA,NA,TRBJ1-1,TGTGCCTGGAAAGGGGGACCGAACACTGAAGCTTTCTTT,CAWKGGPNTEAFF
TRBV5-1,NA,few,TRBJ2-6,TGCGCCAGCTATCAACCTGGGGCCAACGTCCTGACTTTC,CASYQPGANVLTF
TRBV6-5,NA,NA,TRBJ1-3,TGTGCCAGCAGGGACAGCTCCTCTGGAAACACCATATATTTT,CASRDSSSGNTIYF
TRBV15,TRBD2,NA,TRBJ2-7,TGTGCCACCAGCAGAGATCGGCTAGCGGGGAGCTCCTACGAGCAGTACTTC,CATSRDRLAGSSYEQYF
TRBV30,NA,once,TRBJ1-2,TGTGCCTGGAGTGTAAAGGGAGGGTTAGACTATGGCTACACCTTC,CAWSVKGGLDYGYTF
TRBV30,TRBD1,NA,TRBJ2-3,TGTGCCTGGACAAAAGGGACAGGGGAGGCGGATACGCAGTATTTT,CAWTKGTGEADTQYF
TRBV2,NA,NA,TRBJ1-1,TGTGCCAGCCCCCGAGGAGGGGAAACTGAAGCTTTCTTT,CASPRGGETEAFF
TRBV7-9,TRBD1,NA,TRBJ1-4,TGTGCCAGCAGGCCTCCGGGACAGCAAGAAAAACTGTTTTTT,CASRPPGQQEKLFF
TRBV9,NA,NA,TRBJ1-2,TGTGCCAGCAGCTCAGAGGAGGGGTGGTATGGCTACACCTTC,CASSSEEGWYGYTF
TRBV4-3,TRBD1,few,TRBJ1-4,TGCGCCAGCAGCCACTCGACAGGGCCTAATGAAAAACTGTTTTTT,CASSHSTGPNEKLFF
TRBV7-9,TRBD2,few,TRBJ2-5,TGTGCCAGCAGCCTGTTAGTGAGTAGCGGGGAGACCCAGTACTTC,CASSLLVSSGETQYF
TRBV5-5,TRBD1,NA,TRBJ2-1,TGTGCCAGCAGCCATGGACAGGGGGGCAATGAGCAGTTCTTC,CASSHGQGGNEQFF